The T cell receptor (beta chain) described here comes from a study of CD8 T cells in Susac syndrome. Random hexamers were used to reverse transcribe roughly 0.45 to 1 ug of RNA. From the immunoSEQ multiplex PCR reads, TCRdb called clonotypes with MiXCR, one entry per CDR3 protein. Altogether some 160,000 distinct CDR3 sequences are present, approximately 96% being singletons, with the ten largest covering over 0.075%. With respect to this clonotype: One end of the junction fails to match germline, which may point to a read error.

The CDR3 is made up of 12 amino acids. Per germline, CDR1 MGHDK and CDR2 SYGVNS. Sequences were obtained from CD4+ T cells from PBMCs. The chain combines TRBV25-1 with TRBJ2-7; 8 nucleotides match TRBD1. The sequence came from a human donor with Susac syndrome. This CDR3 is CASSDTRTGLDF. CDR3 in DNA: TGTGCCAGCAGTGACACCCGGACAGGGCTAGACTTC.